This T cell receptor (beta chain) was identified in a study of blood T cells in healthy people across ages. Details on this clonotype: Its antigen is still unknown.

Germline V gives CDR1 LGHNA, CDR2 YSLEER. This CDR3 region has 13 residues. Trimming stripped 5 bases from V and 3 bases from J, with 8 bases between. Study-level results: It was held that the diversity estimates obtained from one million T cells were underestimates. Higher diversity and more naive CD4+ cells were features of long-lived donors, compared to aged donors.

The individuals who served as donors were healthy Caucasians living in Russia, aged roughly 6 to 90. Next came a second PCR, run for roughly 7 to 12 cycles, which used a sample-barcoded 5' primer along with a J-beta primer mix. TCRdb passed the 5' RACE reads through MiXCR, listing each CDR3 protein once. The repertoire includes about 900,000 distinct CDR3 sequences, about 48% of them detected once, and roughly 12% sits in the top ten. Specimen: blood. The gene calls are TRBV4-3 and TRBJ2-1; perhaps TRBD2 as D (6 bases). The sequence was obtained from a young man in good health. This chain's CDR3 is CASSWDFYNEQFF. In nucleotides, the CDR3 is TGCGCCAGCAGCTGGGACTTCTACAATGAGCAGTTCTTC.